A single sample is the source of the 5 T cell receptor beta chains below, sequenced in a study of long-term antiretroviral therapy in people with HIV. Assay version v3.0 of immunoSEQ was used, and it was run at survey level. The protocol was immunoSEQ multiplex PCR, while the TCRdb copy is restricted to in-frame clones and leaves out a portion. The data contain about 33,000 clones, 90% to 97% of them seen just once; the ten biggest clones take up about 2.2%. Here the sequenced sample was unsorted PBMCs, taken roughly 6.4 years after starting antiretroviral therapy. These receptors were obtained from a man aged 25-40 years with HIV.

This rearrangement joins TRBV7-9 to TRBJ1-2; tentatively, D is TRBD1 (6 bases). Trimming stripped 4 bases from V and 2 bases from J, with 8 bases between. Per the germline V gene, CDR1 is SEHNR and CDR2 is FQNEAQ (reference sequence). The CDR3 contains 13 residues. The CDR3 reads CASSSQGNYGYTF. In nucleotides, the CDR3 is TGTGCCAGCAGCTCGCAGGGGAACTATGGCTACACCTTC.

The rearrangement joins TRBV10-3 to TRBJ2-5; tentatively, D is TRBD1 (6 bases). Deletions cut 10 bases from V and 1 base from J, with 10 bases between. The CDR3 extends over 12 amino acids. Germline values: CDR1 ENHRY, CDR2 SYGVKD. The CDR3 loop reads CATGQSQETQYF. As DNA, the CDR3 is TGTGCCACCGGACAGAGCCAAGAGACCCAGTACTTC.

The gene calls are TRBV11-3 and TRBJ2-1, with D unclear. CDR1 and CDR2 (germline): SGHNT, YENEEA. There are 11 residues in the CDR3. V lost 0 bases and J lost 10, with 4 bases in between. The CDR3 sequence: CASSLEYEQFF. In DNA form, the CDR3 reads TGTGCCAGCAGCTTAGAGTACGAGCAGTTCTTC.

This clone was detected a few times. The rearrangement joins TRBV5-4 to TRBJ1-6; D gene unclear. The germline CDR1 and CDR2 sequences are SGHNT and YYREEE (reference sequence). Trimming removed 3 bases from V and 4 bases from J, with 5 bases in between. The CDR3 consists of 13 residues. The CDR3 loop is CASSWGYNSPLHF. CDR3 DNA: TGTGCCAGCAGCTGGGGTTATAATTCACCCCTCCACTTT.

This sequence joins TRBV7-3 and TRBJ2-3; D gene ambiguous. The CDR3 consists of 13 residues. In germline, CDR1 is SGHTA, CDR2 FQGTGA. V lost 2 bases and J 6 bases, leaving 9 bases between the germline ends. For the CDR3, the DNA is TGTGCCAGCAGCTTATTTTCGGACGATACGCAGTATTTT. Amino acid sequence: CASSLFSDDTQYF.